The 3 T cell receptor beta chains below were found in one sample sequenced in a study of patients and donors after allogeneic stem cell transplantation. MiXCR, run by TCRdb on the RT-PCR reads, gives a single entry per CDR3 protein. The top ten clones hold roughly a quarter of a sample with about 160,000 distinct CDR3 sequences, roughly 22% of them seen once. Specimen: blood, either unsorted or a sorted T cell fraction (not recorded which). These TCRs come from a human donor who was either an allogeneic HSCT recipient or a stem cell or donor lymphocyte infusion donor (not recorded which). It is not recorded whose cells these are; they may come from a transplant donor.

CDR3 residues: CAISEEGVSSYEQYF. In DNA, the CDR3 is TGTGCCATCAGTGAGGAGGGGGTGAGCTCCTACGAGCAGTACTTC. The chain recombines TRBV10-3 with TRBJ2-7; a weak D match, TRBD1 (6 bases). This CDR3 has 15 residues. The V gene lost 2 bases and the J gene lost 0 bases, with 11 bases spanning the gap. In germline, CDR1 is ENHRY, CDR2 SYGVKD.

As concerns this clonotype: Germline is not matched at one junction end, which may reflect a read error. The rearrangement joins TRBV20-1 to TRBJ1-1; TRBD1 might be the D (5 bases). The CDR3 consists of 13 residues. Germline CDR1 is DFQATT and CDR2 is SNEGSKA (reference sequence). The CDR3 here is CSAPTVLNTEALF. CDR3 DNA: TGCAGTGCCCCGACAGTGTTGAACACTGAAGCTTTGTTT.

This clonotype came up a few times. V usage is TRBV12-5 and J usage is TRBJ1-1; no clear D. Trimming pared 0 bases from V and 0 bases from J, leaving 23 bases between. CDR3 length: 20 residues. CDR1 LGHNT and CDR2 FRNRAP come from the germline V gene. The chain's CDR3 is CASGLVESRAARYMNTEAFF. In DNA form, the CDR3 reads TGTGCTAGTGGTTTGGTAGAATCAAGGGCAGCCAGATATATGAACACTGAAGCTTTCTTT. Using reference TRBV12-5 and TRBJ1-1 for the parts outside the CDR3, the full variable domain is DARVTQTPRHKVTEMGQEVTMRCQPILGHNTVFWYRQTMMQGLELLAYFRNRAPLDDSGMPKDRFSAEMPDATLATLKIQPSEPRDSAVYFCASGLVESRAARYMNTEAFFGQGTRLTVV.